The present entry profiles one T cell receptor beta chain with its context. J lost 1 base, V lost 5 bases, and 14 bases had no gene match. The CDR3 is 19 residues long. Germline values: CDR1 LNHDA, CDR2 SQIVND (reference sequence). Study members were between about 18 and 95 years old and lived in approximately 25 US regions. In the authors' workflow: Reference gene primer amplification gave estimated nucleated cell counts. The assay was immunoSEQ multiplex PCR, and TCRdb's table has in-frame clones only and misses some. V and J calls and clone size are those listed in that table; D and trimming were worked out from the DNA. The profile shows hundreds of thousands of clones, around 88% of them singletons. The data were obtained in a study of blood T cell repertoires in COVID-19. On the study more broadly: Both acute and convalescent COVID-19 samples were obtained from the United States, Italy and Spain.

Sequencing was done on a sample of PBMCs or T cells enriched from blood (not recorded which). The source of this sequence is a woman aged 40 to 55 with acute COVID-19. The rearrangement links TRBV19 to TRBJ2-2, with 9 bases identical to TRBD1. The CDR3 here is CASSLLGTGKQVNTGELFF. In DNA form, the CDR3 reads TGTGCCAGTAGTCTTTTAGGGACAGGGAAACAAGTGAACACCGGGGAGCTGTTTTTT.